A single sample is the source of the 12 T cell receptor beta chains below, sequenced in a study of beta chain features in type 1 diabetes. All of the isolated RNA was reverse transcribed, so expressed TCRB transcripts were sequenced. Only in-frame clones appear in the TCRdb table, and some are missing; sequencing was by immunoSEQ multiplex PCR. Here the sample spans roughly 290,000 clones, about 8.5% being singletons. The sample taken for sequencing was central memory CD4+ T cells from blood. The receptors were gathered from a woman between 18 and 29 years old in good health.

This clone has at least ten counts. The chain carries TRBV14 and TRBJ1-2; D not resolved. The CDR3 is 12 residues long. Germline V gives CDR1 SGHDN, CDR2 FVKESK. V was pared by 5 bases and J by 5 bases, with 9 bases between. CDR3: CASSGSTYGYTF. The CDR3 DNA sequence: TGTGCCAGCAGCGGGTCCACGTATGGCTACACCTTC. Drawing the rest from reference TRBV14 and TRBJ1-2, the complete variable domain is EAGVTQFPSHSVIEKGQTVTLRCDPISGHDNLYWYRRVMGKEIKFLLHFVKESKQDESGMPNNRFLAERTGGTYSTLKVQPAELEDSGVYFCASSGSTYGYTFGSGTRLTVV.

The CDR3 protein is CASSFSGSGGYTF. The CDR3 DNA follows: TGTGCCAGCAGCTTTTCAGGGTCGGGCGGCTACACCTTC. The V call is TRBV5-6, the J call TRBJ1-2, with a weak D call TRBD1 (5 bases). CDR1 is SGHDT, CDR2 YYEEEE, per germline. Trimming took off 2 bases at V and 8 bases at J, with 13 bases between the two ends. This CDR3 region has 13 residues. The variable domain in full, completed from reference TRBV5-6 and TRBJ1-2, reads DAGVTQSPTHLIKTRGQQVTLRCSPKSGHDTVSWYQQALGQGPQFIFQYYEEEERQRGNFPDRFSGHQFPNYSSELNVNALLLGDSALYLCASSFSGSGGYTFGSGTRLTVV.

This clone was seen repeatedly, ten times or more. The chain carries TRBV18 and TRBJ2-7; no clear D. The CDR3 loop spans 13 amino acids. V was pared by 1 base and J by 0 bases, with 4 bases between. The germline V gene has CDR1 KGHSH and CDR2 LQKENI. CDR3 region: CASSPRASYEQYF. In DNA form, the CDR3 reads TGTGCCAGCTCACCACGGGCCTCCTACGAGCAGTACTTC.

This chain connects TRBV6-1 to TRBJ2-5; 11 bases agree with TRBD2. This CDR3 has 16 residues. In germline, CDR1 is MNHNS, CDR2 SASEGT. V trimming: 2 bases; J trimming: 4 bases; junction bases outside the gene matches: 6. CDR3 DNA: TGTGCCAGCAGTGAATCCCTAGCGGGGGGCCGAGAGACCCAGTACTTC. This translates into CASSESLAGGRETQYF.

This clone was recorded at least ten times. The chain couples TRBV15 to TRBJ2-7; D remains ambiguous. The germline V gene has CDR1 LNHNV and CDR2 YYDKDF (reference sequence). The ends were cut back, 5 bases at V and 1 base at J, with 6 bases in the middle. This CDR3 contains 12 residues. Here the CDR3 reads CATSPGSYEQYF. The CDR3 DNA sequence: TGTGCCACCAGCCCCGGGTCCTACGAGCAGTACTTC.

This clone was seen a handful of times. The rearrangement uses TRBV14 and TRBJ2-5; TRBD2 aligns across 8 bases. The length of the CDR3 is 16 residues. Germline CDR1 reads SGHDN; CDR2 reads FVKESK. V shed 0 bases, J shed 4 bases, and the junction held 7 bases outside the gene matches. The CDR3 nucleotides are TGTGCCAGCAGCCAAGATCAACGGGGGGGAGGAGAGACCCAGTACTTC. Protein: CASSQDQRGGGETQYF.

This clone showed up many times. The genes are TRBV28 and TRBJ2-4; 9 bases line up with TRBD1. The J segment lost 6 bases and the V segment lost 3 bases, leaving 6 bases of the junction unmatched. This CDR3 comprises 15 residues. Germline-derived CDR1 and CDR2 are MDHEN and SYDVKM. The CDR3 reads CASSLSGTGRNIQYF. The CDR3 nucleotides read TGTGCCAGCAGTTTGTCCGGGACAGGGAGAAACATTCAGTACTTC.

This sequence joins TRBV6-5 and TRBJ1-5; a weak D match, TRBD1 (5 bases). The CDR3 extends over 12 amino acids. The V end was cut by 6 bases, the J end by 7 bases, with 10 bases between. The germline gives CDR1 MNHEY, CDR2 SVGAGI. DNA for the CDR3: TGTGCCAGCAGCTTGCAGGGCCAGCCCCAGCATTTT. Protein: CASSLQGQPQHF.

The sample holds a few counts of this clone. The chain uses TRBV20-1 and TRBJ1-2, with 7 bases lining up with TRBD1. V shed 6 bases and J 10 bases; nucleotides not matched to a gene: 8. CDR3 length: 11 amino acids. Germline V CDR1 and CDR2: DFQATT, SNEGSKA (reference sequence). CDR3 protein: CSATPDRFYTF. The CDR3 DNA sequence: TGCAGTGCCACTCCGGACAGGTTCTACACCTTC.

V is TRBV6-5 and J is TRBJ1-3; D ambiguous. The CDR3 is made up of 12 amino acids. The V end was cut by 10 bases, the J end by 0 bases, with 7 bases between. Germline CDR1 reads MNHEY; CDR2 reads SVGAGI. CDR3 residues: CATRSSGNTIYF. CDR3 nucleotide sequence: TGTGCCACCAGGAGCTCTGGAAACACCATATATTTT.

There are a few counts of this clone. V is TRBV30 and J is TRBJ2-2; no clear D gene. V was pared by 3 bases and J by 7 bases, with 15 bases between. The CDR3 is made up of 14 amino acids. CDR1 is GTSNPN and CDR2 is SVGIG in the germline V gene (reference sequence). CDR3 in amino acids: CAWSLHLKHGELFF. Written as DNA, the CDR3 is TGTGCCTGGAGCCTTCACTTAAAGCACGGGGAGCTGTTTTTT.

This clone has just a few counts. Written as DNA, the CDR3 is TGTGCCAGCAGCCAGTACCGGGACACACATGAAGCTTTCTTT. As protein: CASSQYRDTHEAFF. The V call is TRBV7-9, the J call TRBJ1-1, with D maybe TRBD1 (6 bases). The CDR3 loop spans 14 amino acids. The germline V and J ends were trimmed by 5 bases and 7 bases, with 17 bases remaining between them. Germline V gene sequence: CDR1 SEHNR, CDR2 FQNEAQ (reference sequence).